The following is a TCR beta chain sequence with its context. Treatment given: around 19 received Ad26.COV2.S at low or high dose, single or two shots; a few received placebo; per-sample allocation not given. Sampling was done on day 63 after the first vaccine or placebo injection. The sample originates from a study of Ad26.COV2.S vaccination and SARS-CoV-2 variants. Libraries were prepared by immunoSEQ multiplex PCR; TCRdb keeps only in-frame clonotypes and omits some of them. The repertoire consists of 440,000 or so clones, with around 92% occurring once and the leading ten covering around 1.7%. The germline V gene encodes CDR1 SQVTM and CDR2 ANQGSEA. This CDR3 spans 10 amino acids. Trimming took off 6 bases at V and 3 bases at J, with 6 bases between the two ends.

This TCR was sampled from a person aged 18-65 years who received the Ad26.COV2.S COVID-19 vaccine or a placebo. The J gene is TRBJ2-7, the V gene TRBV29-1; D is unresolved. Sequencing was performed on peripheral blood, taken in a trial of Ad26.COV2.S vaccine versus placebo. CDR3 DNA: TGCAGCGTCGCGGACTACGAGCAGTACTTC. Translated, it gives CSVADYEQYF.